These T cell receptor beta chains were read from a single sample in a study of T cell responses to AZD1222 COVID-19 vaccine. Profiling relied on immunoSEQ multiplex PCR, and the TCRdb table lists in-frame clones only, not all of them. The sample holds some 160,000 clones; 87% are singletons and the top ten take around 1%. The starting material was peripheral blood, obtained 28 days after the second AZD1222 dose. Receptors originate from an adult who received the AZD1222 COVID-19 vaccine. Each CDR3 is given with its conserved first and last residue. The D gene is left open where the match is weak. Not all rows give a size; the values are once, few, many and, for expanded clones, a class.

TRBV6-5	.	TRBJ2-5	.	CASRAVLIETQYF	TGTGCCAGCCGGGCCGTTCTGATAGAGACCCAGTACTTC
TRBV11-2	.	TRBJ1-2	.	CASSALSPDGGYTF	TGTGCCAGCAGCGCCCTGTCCCCGGACGGTGGCTACACCTTC
TRBV27	.	TRBJ2-3	.	CASRKLVGAPTTDTQYF	TGTGCCAGCAGGAAACTTGTTGGTGCCCCCACCACAGATACGCAGTATTTT
TRBV27	.	TRBJ1-2	.	CASSLPGGGYTF	TGTGCCAGCAGTTTACCGGGGGGTGGCTACACCTTC
TRBV5-4	.	TRBJ1-3	few	CASSSDTGPTSGNTIYF	TGTGCCAGCAGCTCTGATACCGGGCCCACCTCTGGAAACACCATATATTTT
TRBV11-2	TRBD1	TRBJ1-2	.	CASSLEGTAFYGYTF	TGTGCCAGCAGCTTAGAGGGGACAGCCTTCTATGGCTACACCTTC
TRBV2	TRBD2	TRBJ2-7	.	CASSESGGLAGIYVRGEQYF	TGTGCCAGCAGTGAAAGTGGAGGACTAGCGGGGATTTACGTCCGGGGCGAGCAGTACTTC
TRBV11-3	TRBD2	TRBJ2-1	.	CASSLGLETYNEQFF	TGTGCCAGCAGCCTAGGACTAGAAACGTACAATGAGCAGTTCTTC
TRBV5-1	.	TRBJ1-1	.	CASSPGDTLNTEAFF	TGCGCCAGCAGCCCCGGGGACACACTGAACACTGAAGCTTTCTTT
TRBV19	.	TRBJ1-2	once	CASSTAGLHYGYTF	TGTGCCAGTAGTACCGCGGGCCTACACTATGGCTACACCTTC
TRBV7-9	.	TRBJ1-2	.	CASSLALQGPYGYTF	TGTGCCAGCAGCTTAGCGCTACAGGGACCCTATGGCTACACCTTC
TRBV19	TRBD1	TRBJ2-1	.	CASRGDRSSYNEQFF	TGTGCCAGTAGAGGGGACAGAAGCTCCTACAATGAGCAGTTCTTC
TRBV2	.	TRBJ2-1	.	CASHTGTPSNEQFF	TGTGCCAGCCACACCGGGACCCCCTCGAATGAGCAGTTCTTC
TRBV4-1	TRBD1	TRBJ1-6	once	CASSPTGIENSPLHF	TGCGCCAGCAGCCCGACAGGGATTGAGAATTCACCCCTCCACTTT
TRBV7-2	.	TRBJ2-7	.	CASSLASIRVYEQYF	TGTGCCAGCAGCTTAGCTTCCATTCGGGTCTACGAGCAGTACTTC
TRBV25-1	TRBD1	TRBJ1-6	.	CASSDGLIGTANSPLHF	TGTGCCAGCAGTGACGGGTTGATCGGGACAGCAAATTCACCCCTCCACTTT
TRBV7-9	.	TRBJ2-7	.	CASSFKQGSEQYF	TGTGCCAGCAGCTTCAAACAGGGATCCGAGCAGTACTTC
TRBV30	.	TRBJ2-3	.	CAWSTGSTDTQYF	TGTGCCTGGAGTACAGGAAGCACAGATACGCAGTATTTT
TRBV7-7	.	TRBJ2-7	.	CASSLNPSYEQYF	TGTGCCAGCAGCTTAAACCCCTCCTACGAGCAGTACTTC
TRBV5-1	.	TRBJ2-7	.	CASSLGQSSYEQYF	TGCGCCAGCAGCTTAGGACAGTCCTCCTACGAGCAGTACTTC
TRBV6-5	TRBD1	TRBJ2-1	.	CASIRQGGGYNEQFF	TGTGCCAGCATTAGACAGGGCGGAGGATACAATGAGCAGTTCTTC
TRBV7-9	TRBD1	TRBJ1-2	.	CASSSDRADYGYTF	TGTGCCAGCAGCTCGGACAGGGCCGACTATGGCTACACCTTC